Each of the 3 T cell receptor beta chains below was sequenced from the same sample in a study of blood T cells in healthy people across ages. PCR was performed a second time for about 7 to 12 cycles using a sample-barcoded 5' primer and a J-beta primer mix. Each CDR3 protein gets one entry after TCRdb re-called the 5' RACE reads with MiXCR. The profile shows about 1.4 million distinct CDR3 sequences, 45% to 70% of them singletons. The sample consisted of blood. These TCRs come from a man in his late teens or twenties in good health.

The chain links TRBV18 to TRBJ1-2, with 7 nucleotides matching TRBD1. V lost 3 bases and J lost 4; bases outside the gene matches: 11. Looked up from germline, CDR1 is KGHSH and CDR2 is LQKENI. The CDR3 totals 16 residues. The CDR3 region is CASSPWDSHPIYGYTF. Here the CDR3 DNA reads TGTGCCAGCTCACCGTGGGACAGTCACCCTATCTATGGCTACACCTTC.

The sample holds a few counts of this clonotype. This CDR3 reads CSVIPGTDPEKLFF. DNA for the CDR3: TGCAGCGTGATTCCCGGGACAGACCCCGAAAAACTGTTTTTT. The chain couples TRBV29-1 to TRBJ1-4, with 7 positions matching TRBD1. The ends lost 6 bases at V and 8 bases at J; junction bases unmatched: 12. The CDR3 runs 14 residues. From germline, CDR1 is SQVTM and CDR2 ANQGSEA.

This clonotype showed up just a few times. This chain connects TRBV6-5 to TRBJ2-3; D uncertain. The length of the CDR3 is 14 residues. Trimming stripped 5 bases from V and 2 bases from J, with 11 bases between. Germline-derived CDR1 and CDR2 are MNHEY and SVGAGI. CDR3: CASSAFLSTDTQYF. The CDR3 DNA is TGTGCCAGCAGTGCCTTCCTTTCCACAGATACGCAGTATTTT.